The rows below give T cell receptor beta chains drawn from one sample of a study of T-cell reconstitution after alpha-beta-depleted transplantation in children. One entry per CDR3 protein results from TCRdb running MiXCR on the PCR reads. Of about 980,000 distinct CDR3 sequences in the sample, under 30% were seen once. The sample in question was PBMCs, mostly from graft donor cells, obtained 360 days after TCRalphabeta/CD19-depleted stem cell transplant. The receptors originated from a boy under two years old who had a stem cell transplant for SCID, so the T cells may come from the graft donor. The CDR3 runs from the conserved cysteine through the conserved F or W. D genes are given only for firm matches. Some rows mark clone size as missing; the rest say once, few, many or name a class of expanded clone.

abundance: once
j_gene: TRBJ2-4
v_gene: TRBV20-1
d_gene: TRBD1
CDR3aa: CSASRDRVSRTKNIQYF
CDR3nt: TGCAGTGCCAGCCGGGACAGGGTTTCTCGGACCAAAAACATTCAGTACTTC

abundance: NA
j_gene: TRBJ2-7
v_gene: TRBV4-3
d_gene: NA
CDR3aa: CASSQGPGTDPYEQYF
CDR3nt: TGCGCCAGCAGCCAAGGTCCGGGGACCGACCCCTACGAGCAGTACTTC

abundance: NA
j_gene: TRBJ2-2
v_gene: TRBV5-1
d_gene: NA
CDR3aa: CASSLDSASTGELFF
CDR3nt: TGCGCCAGCAGCTTGGATTCGGCTTCTACCGGGGAGCTGTTTTTT

abundance: NA
j_gene: TRBJ1-1
v_gene: TRBV15
d_gene: NA
CDR3aa: CATSRDGQGFDEAFF
CDR3nt: TGTGCCACCAGCAGAGATGGGCAGGGTTTTGATGAAGCTTTCTTT

abundance: NA
j_gene: TRBJ1-2
v_gene: TRBV27
d_gene: NA
CDR3aa: CASSLAATTNYGYTF
CDR3nt: TGTGCCAGCAGTTTAGCGGCGACGACTAACTATGGCTACACCTTC

abundance: NA
j_gene: TRBJ2-1
v_gene: TRBV12-3/TRBV12-4
d_gene: NA
CDR3aa: CASRHGQTREQFF
CDR3nt: TGTGCCAGCAGACACGGACAGACGAGGGAGCAGTTCTTC

abundance: NA
j_gene: TRBJ2-7
v_gene: TRBV4-3
d_gene: TRBD1
CDR3aa: CASSQVDRGWGEQYF
CDR3nt: TGCGCCAGCAGCCAAGTGGACAGGGGATGGGGTGAGCAGTACTTC

abundance: NA
j_gene: TRBJ2-3
v_gene: TRBV12-3/TRBV12-4
d_gene: TRBD2
CDR3aa: CASSLASGHTDTQYF
CDR3nt: TGTGCCAGCAGTTTGGCTAGCGGGCACACAGATACGCAGTATTTT

abundance: few
j_gene: TRBJ2-7
v_gene: TRBV6-1
d_gene: NA
CDR3aa: CASRIRAPPYYEQYF
CDR3nt: TGTGCCAGCCGAATCAGGGCCCCGCCCTACTACGAGCAGTACTTC

abundance: few
j_gene: TRBJ2-5
v_gene: TRBV18
d_gene: NA
CDR3aa: CASSPSSVETQYF
CDR3nt: TGTGCCAGCTCACCTTCATCGGTGGAGACCCAGTACTTC

abundance: NA
j_gene: TRBJ2-1
v_gene: TRBV12-3/TRBV12-4
d_gene: NA
CDR3aa: CASSFLRDVRPEQFF
CDR3nt: TGTGCCAGCAGTTTCCTAAGGGACGTCCGCCCTGAGCAGTTCTTC

abundance: few
j_gene: TRBJ1-2
v_gene: TRBV12-3/TRBV12-4
d_gene: NA
CDR3aa: CASSLSVYYGYTF
CDR3nt: TGTGCCAGCAGTTTATCGGTTTACTATGGCTACACCTTC

abundance: few
j_gene: TRBJ1-5
v_gene: TRBV27
d_gene: NA
CDR3aa: CASSLLLGSQPQHF
CDR3nt: TGTGCCAGCAGTTTATTACTCGGGAGTCAGCCCCAGCATTTT

abundance: NA
j_gene: TRBJ2-7
v_gene: TRBV7-2
d_gene: NA
CDR3aa: CASSLRIPLRGLVYEQYF
CDR3nt: TGTGCCAGCAGCTTGCGGATACCACTTAGGGGGTTAGTGTACGAGCAGTACTTC

abundance: NA
j_gene: TRBJ2-5
v_gene: TRBV12-3/TRBV12-4
d_gene: NA
CDR3aa: CASRKRETQYF
CDR3nt: TGTGCCAGCAGGAAACGTGAGACCCAGTACTTC

abundance: NA
j_gene: TRBJ2-7
v_gene: TRBV10-3
d_gene: NA
CDR3aa: CAISSVSLTRDTPYEQYF
CDR3nt: TGTGCCATCAGTTCAGTGAGCCTAACCCGGGACACCCCTTACGAGCAGTACTTC

abundance: few
j_gene: TRBJ1-1
v_gene: TRBV6-5
d_gene: TRBD1
CDR3aa: CASSPNRGVKTEAFF
CDR3nt: TGTGCCAGCAGCCCCAACAGGGGGGTGAAGACTGAAGCTTTCTTT

abundance: few
j_gene: TRBJ2-4
v_gene: TRBV7-8
d_gene: NA
CDR3aa: CASASDPTGRTKNIQYF
CDR3nt: TGTGCCAGCGCTTCGGACCCTACAGGGAGGACCAAAAACATTCAGTACTTC

abundance: few
j_gene: TRBJ2-7
v_gene: TRBV9
d_gene: NA
CDR3aa: CASSANSVGEQYF
CDR3nt: TGTGCCAGCAGCGCAAATTCAGTCGGCGAGCAGTACTTC

abundance: NA
j_gene: TRBJ2-1
v_gene: TRBV25-1
d_gene: TRBD2
CDR3aa: CASSEWASGGAVDEQFF
CDR3nt: TGTGCCAGCAGTGAGTGGGCTAGCGGGGGGGCGGTAGATGAGCAGTTCTTC

abundance: few
j_gene: TRBJ2-3
v_gene: TRBV2
d_gene: TRBD1
CDR3aa: CASSARGLNTQYF
CDR3nt: TGTGCCAGCAGCGCGAGGGGGCTAAATACGCAGTATTTT

abundance: NA
j_gene: TRBJ1-1
v_gene: TRBV9
d_gene: NA
CDR3aa: CASSEGGGKTEAFF
CDR3nt: TGTGCCAGCAGCGAGGGGGGAGGGAAAACTGAAGCTTTCTTT

abundance: NA
j_gene: TRBJ2-5
v_gene: TRBV3-1
d_gene: NA
CDR3aa: CASSQGAYKETQYF
CDR3nt: TGTGCCAGCAGCCAAGGGGCCTACAAGGAGACCCAGTACTTC

abundance: many
j_gene: TRBJ2-4
v_gene: TRBV12-3/TRBV12-4
d_gene: TRBD1
CDR3aa: CASSTGTGNNIQYF
CDR3nt: TGTGCCAGCAGTACCGGGACAGGTAACAACATTCAGTACTTC

abundance: NA
j_gene: TRBJ2-1
v_gene: TRBV28
d_gene: TRBD1
CDR3aa: CASSFNYAGTGSSNEQFF
CDR3nt: TGTGCCAGCAGTTTCAACTATGCCGGGACAGGGTCGTCCAATGAGCAGTTCTTC

abundance: NA
j_gene: TRBJ2-1
v_gene: TRBV5-5
d_gene: TRBD2
CDR3aa: CASSLVPDGSGELEQFF
CDR3nt: TGTGCCAGCAGCTTGGTTCCAGATGGTAGCGGGGAGTTGGAGCAGTTCTTC

abundance: few
j_gene: TRBJ2-3
v_gene: TRBV7-6
d_gene: NA
CDR3aa: CASSPWLPPIDTQYF
CDR3nt: TGTGCCAGCAGCCCTTGGCTGCCGCCTATTGATACGCAGTATTTT

abundance: few
j_gene: TRBJ2-3
v_gene: TRBV6-5
d_gene: TRBD1
CDR3aa: CASSYSGVGQRTDTQYF
CDR3nt: TGTGCCAGCAGTTACTCCGGGGTGGGACAGCGCACAGATACGCAGTATTTT

abundance: NA
j_gene: TRBJ1-4
v_gene: TRBV21-1
d_gene: NA
CDR3aa: CASGLPGKIQPRNEKLFF
CDR3nt: TGTGCCAGCGGGCTTCCAGGAAAAATCCAACCGCGGAATGAAAAACTGTTTTTT

abundance: few
j_gene: TRBJ2-7
v_gene: TRBV20-1
d_gene: TRBD2
CDR3aa: CSAHMNSGGFAYEQYF
CDR3nt: TGCAGTGCCCACATGAACAGCGGGGGGTTCGCCTACGAGCAGTACTTC

abundance: many
j_gene: TRBJ2-2
v_gene: TRBV11-1
d_gene: TRBD2
CDR3aa: CASSQIPGLSTVNTGELFF
CDR3nt: TGTGCCAGCAGTCAGATACCGGGACTATCAACCGTGAACACCGGGGAGCTGTTTTTT

abundance: once
j_gene: TRBJ1-1
v_gene: TRBV20-1
d_gene: NA
CDR3aa: CSARRDTFTEAFF
CDR3nt: TGCAGTGCTAGAAGGGACACCTTCACTGAAGCTTTCTTT

abundance: many
j_gene: TRBJ2-7
v_gene: TRBV12-3/TRBV12-4
d_gene: NA
CDR3aa: CASSRSGGEQYF
CDR3nt: TGTGCCAGCAGCCGTTCTGGGGGCGAGCAGTACTTC

abundance: NA
j_gene: TRBJ2-3
v_gene: TRBV5-6
d_gene: TRBD1
CDR3aa: CASRPIPGQGEDTQYF
CDR3nt: TGTGCCAGCAGGCCAATTCCGGGACAGGGCGAAGATACGCAGTATTTT

abundance: once
j_gene: TRBJ2-5
v_gene: TRBV4-1
d_gene: NA
CDR3aa: CASSQDGQSGETQYF
CDR3nt: TGCGCCAGCAGCCAAGACGGACAGTCGGGGGAGACCCAGTACTTC

abundance: NA
j_gene: TRBJ1-2
v_gene: TRBV29-1
d_gene: TRBD1
CDR3aa: CSVGDRGNYGYTF
CDR3nt: TGCAGCGTGGGGGACAGGGGCAACTATGGCTACACCTTC

abundance: NA
j_gene: TRBJ2-1
v_gene: TRBV10-2
d_gene: NA
CDR3aa: CASAYPGGSYNEQFF
CDR3nt: TGCGCCAGCGCCTACCCTGGGGGGTCCTACAATGAGCAGTTCTTC

abundance: NA
j_gene: TRBJ1-5
v_gene: TRBV6-5
d_gene: NA
CDR3aa: CASSYSRGRGNQPQHF
CDR3nt: TGTGCCAGCAGTTACTCGCGGGGGAGGGGTAATCAGCCCCAGCATTTT

abundance: few
j_gene: TRBJ1-1
v_gene: TRBV20-1
d_gene: NA
CDR3aa: CSAVMNTEAFF
CDR3nt: TGCAGTGCTGTCATGAACACTGAAGCTTTCTTT

abundance: once
j_gene: TRBJ2-7
v_gene: TRBV19
d_gene: NA
CDR3aa: CASSMGRTPRTPYEQYF
CDR3nt: TGTGCCAGTAGTATGGGAAGGACGCCCCGGACCCCCTACGAGCAGTACTTC